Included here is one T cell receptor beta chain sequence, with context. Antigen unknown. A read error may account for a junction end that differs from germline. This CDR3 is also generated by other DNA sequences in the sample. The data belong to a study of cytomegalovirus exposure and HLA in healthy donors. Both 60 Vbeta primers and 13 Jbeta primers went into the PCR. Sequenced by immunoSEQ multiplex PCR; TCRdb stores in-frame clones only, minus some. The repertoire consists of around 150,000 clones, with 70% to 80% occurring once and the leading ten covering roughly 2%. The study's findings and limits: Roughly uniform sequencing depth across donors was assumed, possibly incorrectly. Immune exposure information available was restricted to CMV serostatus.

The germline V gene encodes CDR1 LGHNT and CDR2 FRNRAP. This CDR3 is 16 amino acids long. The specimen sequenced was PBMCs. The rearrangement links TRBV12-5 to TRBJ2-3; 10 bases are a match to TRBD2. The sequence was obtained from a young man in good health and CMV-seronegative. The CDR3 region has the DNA TGTGCCAGTGGTCCACCAGCGGGAGGGCCCGGAGATACGCAGTATTTT. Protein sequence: CASGPPAGGPGDTQYF.